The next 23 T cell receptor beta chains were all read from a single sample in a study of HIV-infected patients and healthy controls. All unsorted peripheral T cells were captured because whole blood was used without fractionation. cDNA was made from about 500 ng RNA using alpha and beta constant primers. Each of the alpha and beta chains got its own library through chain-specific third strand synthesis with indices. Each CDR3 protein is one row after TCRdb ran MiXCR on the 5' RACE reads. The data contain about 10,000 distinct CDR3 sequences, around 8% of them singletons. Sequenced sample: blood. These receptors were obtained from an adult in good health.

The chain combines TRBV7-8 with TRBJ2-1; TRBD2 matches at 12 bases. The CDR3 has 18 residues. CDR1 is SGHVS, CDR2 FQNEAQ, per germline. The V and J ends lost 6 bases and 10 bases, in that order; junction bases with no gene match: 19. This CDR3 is CASSAWGLAGGPLREQFF. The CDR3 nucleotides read TGTGCCAGCAGTGCCTGGGGGCTAGCGGGAGGGCCTCTAAGGGAGCAGTTCTTC.

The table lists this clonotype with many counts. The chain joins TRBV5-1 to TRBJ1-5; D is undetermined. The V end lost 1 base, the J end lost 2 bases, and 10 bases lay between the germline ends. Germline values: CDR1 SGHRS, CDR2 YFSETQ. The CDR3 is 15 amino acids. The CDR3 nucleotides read TGCGCCAGCAGCTTGACTGGGTTCGGCAATCAGCCCCAGCATTTT. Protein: CASSLTGFGNQPQHF. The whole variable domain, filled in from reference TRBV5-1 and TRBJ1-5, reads KAGVTQTPRYLIKTRGQQVTLSCSPISGHRSVSWYQQTPGQGLQFLFEYFSETQRNKGNFPGRFSGRQFSNSRSEMNVSTLELGDSALYLCASSLTGFGNQPQHFGDGTRLSIL.

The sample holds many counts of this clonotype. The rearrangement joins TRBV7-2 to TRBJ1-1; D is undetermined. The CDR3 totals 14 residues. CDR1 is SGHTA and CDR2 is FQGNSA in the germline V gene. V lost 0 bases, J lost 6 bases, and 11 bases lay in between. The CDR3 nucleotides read TGTGCCAGCAGCTTAGCTGTGAGGCATCCTGAAGCTTTCTTT. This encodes CASSLAVRHPEAFF. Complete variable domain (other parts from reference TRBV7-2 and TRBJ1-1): GAGVSQSPSNKVTEKGKDVELRCDPISGHTALYWYRQSLGQGLEFLIYFQGNSAPDKSGLPSDRFSAERTGGSVSTLTIQRTQQEDSAVYLCASSLAVRHPEAFFGQGTRLTVV.

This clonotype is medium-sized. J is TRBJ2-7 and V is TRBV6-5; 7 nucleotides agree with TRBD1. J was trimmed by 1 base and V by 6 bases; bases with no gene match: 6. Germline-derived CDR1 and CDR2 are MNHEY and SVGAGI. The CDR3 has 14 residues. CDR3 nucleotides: TGTGCCAGCAGCGACGGGACAGCTTCCTACGAGCAGTACTTC. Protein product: CASSDGTASYEQYF.

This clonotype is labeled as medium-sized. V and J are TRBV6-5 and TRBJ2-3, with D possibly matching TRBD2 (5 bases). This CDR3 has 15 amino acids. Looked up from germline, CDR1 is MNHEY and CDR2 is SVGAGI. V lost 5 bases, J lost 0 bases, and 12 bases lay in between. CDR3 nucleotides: TGTGCCAGCAGTCGTGGGGAGACTAGCACAGATACGCAGTATTTT. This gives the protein CASSRGETSTDTQYF.

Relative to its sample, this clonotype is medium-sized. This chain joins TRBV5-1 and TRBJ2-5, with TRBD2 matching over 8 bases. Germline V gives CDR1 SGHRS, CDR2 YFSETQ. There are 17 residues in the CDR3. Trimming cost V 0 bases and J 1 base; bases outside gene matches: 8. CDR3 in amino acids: CASSLGGSGVSQETQYF. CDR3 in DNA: TGCGCCAGCAGCTTGGGTGGTAGCGGGGTGAGCCAAGAGACCCAGTACTTC.

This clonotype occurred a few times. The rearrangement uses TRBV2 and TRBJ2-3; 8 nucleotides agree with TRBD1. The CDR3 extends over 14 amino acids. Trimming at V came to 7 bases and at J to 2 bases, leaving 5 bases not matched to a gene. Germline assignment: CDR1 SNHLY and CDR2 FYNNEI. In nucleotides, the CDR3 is TGTGCCAGCAAACGGGACAGGAACACAGATACGCAGTATTTT. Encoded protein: CASKRDRNTDTQYF.

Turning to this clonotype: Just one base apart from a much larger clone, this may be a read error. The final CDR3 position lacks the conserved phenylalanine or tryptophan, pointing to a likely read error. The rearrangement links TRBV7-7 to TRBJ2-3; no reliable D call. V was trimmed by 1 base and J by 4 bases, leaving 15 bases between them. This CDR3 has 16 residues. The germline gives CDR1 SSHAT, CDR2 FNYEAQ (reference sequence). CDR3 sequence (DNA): TGTGCCAGCAGCTTAGGCGGTAGTGGCGTCTCAGATACGCAGTATTAT. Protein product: CASSLGGSGVSDTQYY.

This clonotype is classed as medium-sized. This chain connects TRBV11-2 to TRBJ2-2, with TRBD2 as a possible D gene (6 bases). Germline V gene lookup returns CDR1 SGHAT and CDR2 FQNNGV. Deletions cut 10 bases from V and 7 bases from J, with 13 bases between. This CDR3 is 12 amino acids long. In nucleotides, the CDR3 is TGTGCCATACGACTAGGCGGCGGGGAGCTGTTTTTT. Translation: CAIRLGGGELFF.

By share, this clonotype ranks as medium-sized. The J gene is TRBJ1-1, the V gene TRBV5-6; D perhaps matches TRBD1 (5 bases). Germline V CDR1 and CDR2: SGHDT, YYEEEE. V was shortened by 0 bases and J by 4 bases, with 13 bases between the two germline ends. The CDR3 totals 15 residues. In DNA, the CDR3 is TGTGCCAGCAGCTTGGCGGGGGTCGGGTTCACTGAAGCTTTCTTT. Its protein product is CASSLAGVGFTEAFF.

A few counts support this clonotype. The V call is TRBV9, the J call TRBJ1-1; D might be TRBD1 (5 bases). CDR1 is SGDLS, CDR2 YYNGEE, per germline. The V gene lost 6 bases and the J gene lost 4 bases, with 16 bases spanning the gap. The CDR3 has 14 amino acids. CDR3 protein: CASTPGGSGTEAFF. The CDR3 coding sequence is TGTGCCAGCACCCCGGGGGGGAGCGGCACTGAAGCTTTCTTT.

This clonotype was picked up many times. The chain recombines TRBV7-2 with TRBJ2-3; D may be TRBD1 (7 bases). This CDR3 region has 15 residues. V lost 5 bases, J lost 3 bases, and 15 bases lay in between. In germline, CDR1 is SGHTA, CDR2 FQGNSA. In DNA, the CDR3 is TGTGCCAGCAGCGAAGAACAGGGGAGGACAGATACGCAGTATTTT. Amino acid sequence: CASSEEQGRTDTQYF.

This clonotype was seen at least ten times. For the CDR3, the DNA is TGTGCCTCCGAAAACGGCGGGGGGCCTCTTGGAAGCTCCTACAATGAGCAGTTCTTC. Translated: CASENGGGPLGSSYNEQFF. The chain employs TRBV6-2 or TRBV6-3 and TRBJ2-1; TRBD2 matches 8 bases. This CDR3 has 19 amino acids. V was pared by 11 bases and J by 0 bases, with 21 bases of the junction left unmatched. The V gene's germline CDR1 is MNHEY and CDR2 SVGEGT.

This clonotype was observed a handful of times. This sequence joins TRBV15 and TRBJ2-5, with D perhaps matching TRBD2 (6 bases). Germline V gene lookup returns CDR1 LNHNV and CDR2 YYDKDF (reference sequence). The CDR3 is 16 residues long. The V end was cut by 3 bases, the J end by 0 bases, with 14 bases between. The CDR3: CATSRTGTSYQETQYF. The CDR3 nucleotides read TGTGCCACCAGCAGGACCGGGACTTCCTACCAAGAGACCCAGTACTTC.

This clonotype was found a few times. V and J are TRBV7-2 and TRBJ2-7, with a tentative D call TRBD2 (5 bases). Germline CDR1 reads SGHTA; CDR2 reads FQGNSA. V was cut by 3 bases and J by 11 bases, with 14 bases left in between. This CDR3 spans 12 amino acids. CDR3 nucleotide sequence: TGTGCCAGCAGCTTTTTGAGCGGCGCGAAGTACTTC. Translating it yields CASSFLSGAKYF.

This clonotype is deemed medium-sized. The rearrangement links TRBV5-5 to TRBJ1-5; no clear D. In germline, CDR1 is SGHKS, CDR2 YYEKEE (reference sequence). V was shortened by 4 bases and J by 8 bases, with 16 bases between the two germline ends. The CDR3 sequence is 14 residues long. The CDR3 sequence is CASSIRALAEPQHF. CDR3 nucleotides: TGTGCCAGCAGCATAAGGGCCCTTGCGGAGCCCCAGCATTTT.

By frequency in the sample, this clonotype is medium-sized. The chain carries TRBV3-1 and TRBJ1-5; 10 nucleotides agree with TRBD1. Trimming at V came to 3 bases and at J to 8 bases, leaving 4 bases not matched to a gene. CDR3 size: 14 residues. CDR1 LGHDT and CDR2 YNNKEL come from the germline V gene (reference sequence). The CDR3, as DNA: TGTGCCAGCAGCCAGACAGGGGGCGCGGAGCCCCAGCATTTT. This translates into CASSQTGGAEPQHF.

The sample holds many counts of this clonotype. Written as DNA, the CDR3 is TGTGCCAGCAGTTACCGGGACAGGGTTAATGAGCAGTTCTTC. Residues: CASSYRDRVNEQFF. The chain joins TRBV6-2 or TRBV6-3 to TRBJ2-1; 9 nucleotides align to TRBD1. The CDR3 covers 14 residues. Germline V gene data show CDR1 as MNHEY and CDR2 as SVGEGT. V dropped 2 bases and J dropped 7; count of bases not matched to a gene: 3.

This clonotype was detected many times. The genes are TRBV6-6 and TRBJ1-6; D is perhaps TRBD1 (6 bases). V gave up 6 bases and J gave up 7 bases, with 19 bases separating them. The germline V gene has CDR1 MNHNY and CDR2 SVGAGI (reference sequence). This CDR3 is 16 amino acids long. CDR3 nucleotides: TGTGCCAGCAGCTTTTCCGGGACAAGTCAAAATTCACCCCTCCACTTT. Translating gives CASSFSGTSQNSPLHF.

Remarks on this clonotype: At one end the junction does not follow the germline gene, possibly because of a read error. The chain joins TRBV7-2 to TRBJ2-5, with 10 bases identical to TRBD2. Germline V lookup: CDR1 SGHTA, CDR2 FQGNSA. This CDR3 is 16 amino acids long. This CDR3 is CASRLGLAAHQETQYF. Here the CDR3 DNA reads TGTGCCAGCAGGTTAGGACTAGCGGCCCACCAAGAGACCCAGTACTTC.

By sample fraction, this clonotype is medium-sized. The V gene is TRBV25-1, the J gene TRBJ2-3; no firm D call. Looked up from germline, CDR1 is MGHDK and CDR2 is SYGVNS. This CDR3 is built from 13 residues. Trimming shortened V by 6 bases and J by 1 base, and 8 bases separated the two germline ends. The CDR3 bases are TGTGCCAGCAGGGCCTTTGGCACAGATACGCAGTATTTT. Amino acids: CASRAFGTDTQYF.

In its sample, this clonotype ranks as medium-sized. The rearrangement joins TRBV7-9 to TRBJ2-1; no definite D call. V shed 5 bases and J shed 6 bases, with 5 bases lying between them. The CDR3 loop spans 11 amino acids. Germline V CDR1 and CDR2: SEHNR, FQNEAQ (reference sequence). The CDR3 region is CASSPFNEQFF. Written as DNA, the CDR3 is TGTGCCAGCAGCCCGTTCAATGAGCAGTTCTTC. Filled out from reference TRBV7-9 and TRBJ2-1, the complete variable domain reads DTGVSQNPRHKITKRGQNVTFRCDPISEHNRLYWYRQTLGQGPEFLTYFQNEAQLEKSRLLSDRFSAERPKGSFSTLEIQRTEQGDSAMYLCASSPFNEQFFGPGTRLTVL.

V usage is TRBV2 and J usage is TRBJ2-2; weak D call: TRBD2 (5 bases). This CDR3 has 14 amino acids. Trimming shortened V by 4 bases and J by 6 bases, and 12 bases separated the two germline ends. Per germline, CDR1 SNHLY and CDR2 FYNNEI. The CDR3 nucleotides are TGTGCCAGCAGTGGGTTTGGAGGTCCCGGGGAGCTGTTTTTT. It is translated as CASSGFGGPGELFF.